This TCR beta chain comes out of a study of post-analysis software for immune sequencing data. Findings and limits, study-wide: Patients showed TRBV5-6, TRBV5-1 and TRBV20-1 among four to six TRBV segments more frequent than in controls. Controls' normalized Chao1 diversity significantly exceeded that of multiple sclerosis patients.

This clonotype was detected a few times. Its antigen is undetermined. The V gene lost 5 bases and the J gene lost 0 bases, with 10 bases spanning the gap. This CDR3 comprises 14 residues. The germline V gene encodes CDR1 MNHEY and CDR2 SVGEGT. Every TCR beta cDNA library bore unique molecular identifiers. Approximately 550,000 cDNA molecules came from roughly 0.93 to 9.6 million T cells. TCRdb recomputed calls from the PCR reads with MiXCR, one row per CDR3 protein. Of approximately 350,000 distinct CDR3 sequences listed, around 33% are singletons. The chain links TRBV6-2 or TRBV6-3 to TRBJ1-2; D uncertain. The TCR was taken from a girl aged 5 to 17 with multiple sclerosis. Material for sequencing was blood. The CDR3 DNA follows: TGTGCCAGCAGTCCCGGGATAGCTAACTATGGCTACACCTTC. Translated: CASSPGIANYGYTF.